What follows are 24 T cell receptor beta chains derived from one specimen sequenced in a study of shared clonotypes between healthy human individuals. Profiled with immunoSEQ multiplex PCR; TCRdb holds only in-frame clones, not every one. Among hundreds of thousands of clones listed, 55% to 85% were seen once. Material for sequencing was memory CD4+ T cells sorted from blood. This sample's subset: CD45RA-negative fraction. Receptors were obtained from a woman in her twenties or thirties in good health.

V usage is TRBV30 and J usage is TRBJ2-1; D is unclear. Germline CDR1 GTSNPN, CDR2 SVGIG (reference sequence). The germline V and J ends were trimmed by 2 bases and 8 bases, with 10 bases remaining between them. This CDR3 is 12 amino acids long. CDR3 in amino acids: CAWSSSRYEQFF. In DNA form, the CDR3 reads TGTGCCTGGAGTTCCTCTCGGTATGAGCAGTTCTTC.

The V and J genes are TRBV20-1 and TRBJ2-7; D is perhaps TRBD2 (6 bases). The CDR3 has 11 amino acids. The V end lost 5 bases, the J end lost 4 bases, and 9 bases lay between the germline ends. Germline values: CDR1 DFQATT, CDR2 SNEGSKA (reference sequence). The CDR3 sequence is CSAWSGYEQYF. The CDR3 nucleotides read TGCAGTGCTTGGAGCGGGTACGAGCAGTACTTC.

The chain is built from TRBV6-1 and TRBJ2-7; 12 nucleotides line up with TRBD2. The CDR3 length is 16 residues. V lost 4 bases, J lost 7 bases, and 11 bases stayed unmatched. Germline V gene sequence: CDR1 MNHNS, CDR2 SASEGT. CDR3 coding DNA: TGTGCCAGCAGTGGACTAGCGGGAGCCGCTCGGGCTGAGCAGTACTTC. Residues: CASSGLAGAARAEQYF.

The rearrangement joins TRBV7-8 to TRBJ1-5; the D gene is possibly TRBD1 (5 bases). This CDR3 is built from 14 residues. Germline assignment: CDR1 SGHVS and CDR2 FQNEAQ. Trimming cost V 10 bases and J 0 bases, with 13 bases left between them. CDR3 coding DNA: TGTGCCACCAAACAGGACTATAGCAATCAGCCCCAGCATTTT. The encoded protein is CATKQDYSNQPQHF.

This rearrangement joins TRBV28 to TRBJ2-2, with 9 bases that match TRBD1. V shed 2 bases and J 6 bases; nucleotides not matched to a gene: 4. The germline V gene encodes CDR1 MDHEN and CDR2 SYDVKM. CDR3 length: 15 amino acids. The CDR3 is CASSLVTGGAGELFF. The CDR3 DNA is TGTGCCAGCAGTTTAGTGACAGGGGGAGCCGGGGAGCTGTTTTTT. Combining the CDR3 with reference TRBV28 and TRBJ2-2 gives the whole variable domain DVKVTQSSRYLVKRTGEKVFLECVQDMDHENMFWYRQDPGLGLRLIYFSYDVKMKEKGDIPEGYSVSREKKERFSLILESASTNQTSMYLCASSLVTGGAGELFFGEGSRLTVL.

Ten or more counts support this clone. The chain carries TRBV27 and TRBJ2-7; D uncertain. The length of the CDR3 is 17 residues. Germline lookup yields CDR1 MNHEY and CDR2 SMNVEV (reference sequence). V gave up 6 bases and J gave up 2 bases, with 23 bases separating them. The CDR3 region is CASSSPRSFSPTYEQYF. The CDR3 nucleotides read TGTGCCAGCAGCTCCCCCCGCAGCTTTTCCCCCACCTACGAGCAGTACTTC.

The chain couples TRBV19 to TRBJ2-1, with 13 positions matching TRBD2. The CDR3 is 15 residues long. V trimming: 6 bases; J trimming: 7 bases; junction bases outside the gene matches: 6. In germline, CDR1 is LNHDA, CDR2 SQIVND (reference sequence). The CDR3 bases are TGTGCCAGTAGGGGGACTAGCGGGATACAGAATGAGCAGTTCTTC. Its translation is CASRGTSGIQNEQFF. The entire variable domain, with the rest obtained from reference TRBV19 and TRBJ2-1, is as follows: DGGITQSPKYLFRKEGQNVTLSCEQNLNHDAMYWYRQDPGQGLRLIYYSQIVNDFQKGDIAEGYSVSREKKESFPLTVTSAQKNPTAFYLCASRGTSGIQNEQFFGPGTRLTVL.

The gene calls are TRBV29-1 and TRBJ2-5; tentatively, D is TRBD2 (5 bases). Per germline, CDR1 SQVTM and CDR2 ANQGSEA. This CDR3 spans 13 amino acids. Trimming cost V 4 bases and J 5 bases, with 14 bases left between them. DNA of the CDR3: TGCAGCGTTGCCCGACTACATGGGGAGACCCAGTACTTC. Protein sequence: CSVARLHGETQYF. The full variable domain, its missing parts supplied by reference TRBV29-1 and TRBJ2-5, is SAVISQKPSRDICQRGTSLTIQCQVDSQVTMMFWYRQQPGQSLTLIATANQGSEATYESGFVIDKFPISRPNLTFSTLTVSNMSPEDSSIYLCSVARLHGETQYFGPGTRLLVL.

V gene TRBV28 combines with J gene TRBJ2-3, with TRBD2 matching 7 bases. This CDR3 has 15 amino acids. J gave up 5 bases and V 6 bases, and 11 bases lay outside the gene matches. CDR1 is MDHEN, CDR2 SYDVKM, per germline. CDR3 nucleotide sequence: TGTGCCAGCAGCCCTAGAGGCTCGGGGGGAGATACGCAGTATTTT. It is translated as CASSPRGSGGDTQYF.

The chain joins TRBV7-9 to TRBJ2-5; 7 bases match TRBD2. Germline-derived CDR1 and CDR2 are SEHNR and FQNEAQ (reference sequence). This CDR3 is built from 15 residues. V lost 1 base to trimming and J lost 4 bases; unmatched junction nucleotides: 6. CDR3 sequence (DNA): TGTGCCAGCAGCTTAGGCGCGGGAGCACCAGAGACCCAGTACTTC. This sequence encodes CASSLGAGAPETQYF.

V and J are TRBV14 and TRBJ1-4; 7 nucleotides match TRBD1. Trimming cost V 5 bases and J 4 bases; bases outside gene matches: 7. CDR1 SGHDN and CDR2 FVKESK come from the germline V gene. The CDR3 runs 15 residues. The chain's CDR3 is CASSSRDRINEKLFF. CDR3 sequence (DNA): TGTGCCAGCAGCTCCCGGGACAGAATTAATGAAAAACTGTTTTTT.

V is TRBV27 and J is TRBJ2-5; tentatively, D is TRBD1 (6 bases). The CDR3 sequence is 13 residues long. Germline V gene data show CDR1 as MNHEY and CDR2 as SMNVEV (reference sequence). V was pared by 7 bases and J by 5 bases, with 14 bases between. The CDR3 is CASKNRARETQYF. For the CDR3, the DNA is TGTGCCAGCAAGAACAGGGCTAGGGAGACCCAGTACTTC.

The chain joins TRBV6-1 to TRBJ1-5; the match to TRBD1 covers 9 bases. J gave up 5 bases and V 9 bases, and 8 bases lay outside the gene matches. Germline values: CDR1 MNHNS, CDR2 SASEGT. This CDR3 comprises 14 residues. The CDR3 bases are TGTGCCAGTAGGACAGGGGAAGATTATCAGCCCCAGCATTTT. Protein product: CASRTGEDYQPQHF.

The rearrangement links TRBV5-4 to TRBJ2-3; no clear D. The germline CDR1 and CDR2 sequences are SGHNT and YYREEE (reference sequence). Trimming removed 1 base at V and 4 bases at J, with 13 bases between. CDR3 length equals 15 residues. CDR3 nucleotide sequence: TGTGCCAGCAGCTTGCCAGCTACACAGTCAGATACGCAGTATTTT. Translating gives CASSLPATQSDTQYF. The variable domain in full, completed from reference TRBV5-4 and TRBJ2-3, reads ETGVTQSPTHLIKTRGQQVTLRCSSQSGHNTVSWYQQALGQGPQFIFQYYREEENGRGNFPPRFSGLQFPNYSSELNVNALELDDSALYLCASSLPATQSDTQYFGPGTRLTVL.

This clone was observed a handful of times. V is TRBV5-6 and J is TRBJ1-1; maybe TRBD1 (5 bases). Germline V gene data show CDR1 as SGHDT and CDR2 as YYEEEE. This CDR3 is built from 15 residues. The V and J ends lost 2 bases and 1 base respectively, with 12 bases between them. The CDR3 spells CASSLLKGPNTEAFF. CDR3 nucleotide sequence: TGTGCCAGCAGCTTATTGAAGGGACCGAACACTGAAGCTTTCTTT.

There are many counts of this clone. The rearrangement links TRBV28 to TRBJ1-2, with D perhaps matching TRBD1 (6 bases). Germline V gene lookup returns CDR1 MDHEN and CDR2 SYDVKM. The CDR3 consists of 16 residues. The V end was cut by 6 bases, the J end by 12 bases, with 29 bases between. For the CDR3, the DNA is TGTGCCAGCAGCCCCCGGGGGGCTCCTCGGACTTTTTGGGACACCTTC. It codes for CASSPRGAPRTFWDTF.

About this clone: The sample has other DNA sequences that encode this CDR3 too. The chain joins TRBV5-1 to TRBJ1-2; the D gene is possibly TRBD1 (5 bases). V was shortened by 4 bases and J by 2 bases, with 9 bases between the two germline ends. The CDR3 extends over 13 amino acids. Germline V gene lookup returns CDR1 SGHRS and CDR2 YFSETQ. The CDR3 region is CASSRDSNYGYTF. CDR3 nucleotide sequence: TGCGCCAGCAGCCGTGACAGCAACTATGGCTACACCTTC.

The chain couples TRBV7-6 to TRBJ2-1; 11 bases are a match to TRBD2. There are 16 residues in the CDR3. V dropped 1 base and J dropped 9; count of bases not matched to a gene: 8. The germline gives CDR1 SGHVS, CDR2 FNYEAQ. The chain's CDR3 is CASSLGATSGRGEQFF. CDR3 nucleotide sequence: TGTGCCAGCAGCTTAGGGGCAACTAGCGGGAGAGGTGAGCAGTTCTTC.

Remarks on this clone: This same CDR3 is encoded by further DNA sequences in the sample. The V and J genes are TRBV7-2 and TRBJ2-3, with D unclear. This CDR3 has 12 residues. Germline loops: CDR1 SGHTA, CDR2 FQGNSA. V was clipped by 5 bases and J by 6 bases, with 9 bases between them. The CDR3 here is CASSPYADTQYF. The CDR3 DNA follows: TGTGCCAGCAGCCCCTATGCGGATACGCAGTATTTT.

The CDR3 reads CSVESRVSYGYTF. For the CDR3, the DNA is TGCAGCGTTGAGTCGCGAGTTTCATATGGCTACACCTTC. This chain links TRBV29-1 with TRBJ1-2, with D hard to call. The CDR3 covers 13 residues. The V end lost 3 bases, the J end lost 5 bases, and 13 bases lay between the germline ends. Germline loops: CDR1 SQVTM, CDR2 ANQGSEA.

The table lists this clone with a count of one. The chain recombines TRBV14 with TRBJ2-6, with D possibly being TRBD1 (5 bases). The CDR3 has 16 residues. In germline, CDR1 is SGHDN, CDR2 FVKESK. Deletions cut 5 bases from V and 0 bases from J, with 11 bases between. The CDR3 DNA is TGTGCCAGCAGCTCACAGGCCCGCTCTGGGGCCAACGTCCTGACTTTC. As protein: CASSSQARSGANVLTF.

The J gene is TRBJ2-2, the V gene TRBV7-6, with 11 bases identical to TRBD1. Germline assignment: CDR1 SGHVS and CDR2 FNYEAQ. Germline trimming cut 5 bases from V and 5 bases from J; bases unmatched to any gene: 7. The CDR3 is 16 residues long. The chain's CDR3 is CASSRSRDRGTGELFF. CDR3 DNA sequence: TGTGCCAGCAGCCGATCACGGGACAGGGGGACCGGGGAGCTGTTTTTT.

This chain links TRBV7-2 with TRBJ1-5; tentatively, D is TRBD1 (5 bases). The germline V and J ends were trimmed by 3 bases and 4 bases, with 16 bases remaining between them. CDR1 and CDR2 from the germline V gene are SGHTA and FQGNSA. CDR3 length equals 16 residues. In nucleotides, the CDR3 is TGTGCCAGCAGCTTGATGGGGGGGAACGGTAATCAGCCCCAGCATTTT. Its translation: CASSLMGGNGNQPQHF.

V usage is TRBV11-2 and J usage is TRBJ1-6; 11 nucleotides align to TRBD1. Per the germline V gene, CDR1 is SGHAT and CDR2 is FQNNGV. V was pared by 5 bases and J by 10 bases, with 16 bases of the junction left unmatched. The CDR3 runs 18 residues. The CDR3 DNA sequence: TGTGCCAGCAGCCCTCGAATAACCCGCCGGACAGGGGGCTCACCCCTCCACTTT. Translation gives CASSPRITRRTGGSPLHF. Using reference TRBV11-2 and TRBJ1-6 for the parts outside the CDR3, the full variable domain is EAGVAQSPRYKIIEKRQSVAFWCNPISGHATLYWYQQILGQGPKLLIQFQNNGVVDDSQLPKDRFSAERLKGVDSTLKIQPAKLEDSAVYLCASSPRITRRTGGSPLHFGNGTRLTVT.